Listed below are T cell receptor beta chains from one sample, sequenced in a study of multiple sclerosis patients with progressive multifocal leukoencephalopathy. Assay used: immunoSEQ multiplex PCR; TCRdb lists only in-frame clones, some missing. The repertoire has about 30,000 clones, roughly 92% of them found once; the top ten carry 1.9%. The sequencing input was PBMCs. The receptors come from a young man with multiple sclerosis. Both conserved end residues are trimmed from each CDR3.

>TRBJ1-1|TRBV19
ASSINRANTEAF
>TRBJ2-7|TRBV29-1
SVNLAASYEQY
>TRBJ2-7|TRBV29-1
SVEPSGSHPYEQY
>TRBJ2-1|TRBV27
ASSSGTSGSYEQF
>TRBJ2-2|TRBV5-4
ASSFRGAGELF
>TRBJ2-7|TRBV5-1
ASSVPGAYEQY
>TRBJ2-4|TRBV6-4
ASIHGVTGGNIQY
>TRBJ2-3|TRBV9
ASSVGVAGGTDTQY
>TRBJ2-6|TRBV9
ASSRTPGVGANVLT
>TRBJ2-1|TRBV7-9
ASSSTLPGRAGEQF
>TRBJ2-3|TRBV7-2
ASSLVASGRGADTQY
>TRBJ1-4|TRBV6-6
ASRPGEATNEKLF
>TRBJ2-5|TRBV7-2
ASSLSWLAGGPGETQY
>TRBJ2-3|TRBV9
ASSVGGTGSTDTQY
>TRBJ1-2|TRBV7-9
ASSPLERAGYGYT
>TRBJ2-2|TRBV7-3
ASSRTGTSGPTGELF
>TRBJ2-7|TRBV18
ASSPPAGGPYEQY
>TRBJ1-2|TRBV7-2
ASSRFGRTYGYT
>TRBJ2-7|TRBV9
ASSVGTSGSIYEQY
>TRBJ2-6|TRBV5-4
ASILAGGSGANVLT
>TRBJ1-2|TRBV30
AWSVPGDYGYT
>TRBJ2-1|TRBV4-3
ASSRTPGHWGSFEQF
>TRBJ2-3|TRBV4-3
ASSQELAGNTDTQY
>TRBJ2-1|TRBV29-1
SGDPGGYNEQF
>TRBJ1-2|TRBV18
ASSPGQAIYGYT
>TRBJ1-2|TRBV5-1
ASSPGQGALNYGYT
>TRBJ2-7|TRBV6-1
ASSEGTVYEQY
>TRBJ2-5|TRBV2
ASSDRDRGQETQY
>TRBJ2-1|TRBV10-1
ASSDSGGAYNEQF
>TRBJ1-4|TRBV18
ASSPSAATNEKLF
>TRBJ1-1|TRBV7-9
ASSLEYDTEAF
>TRBJ2-5|TRBV7-3
ASSLYGGREETQY
>TRBJ2-1|TRBV6-5
ASSYSFSGGYNEQF
>TRBJ2-1|TRBV6-4
ASSENAGKAEQF
>TRBJ2-2|TRBV4-3
ASSQVVAQYGELF
>TRBJ1-2|TRBV6-5
ASSYAVDEGYT
>TRBJ1-5|TRBV7-2
ASSTRQGAFQPQH
>TRBJ1-4|TRBV19
ASSSGTGYEKLF
>TRBJ2-2|TRBV5-1
ASSNRQGSAGELF
>TRBJ1-2|TRBV9
ASSPTGFGNNYGYT
>TRBJ1-1|TRBV30
AWSVPDRRNTEAF
>TRBJ1-5|TRBV2
ASMGDREGQPQH
>TRBJ1-5|TRBV2
ASSGDSNNQPQH
>TRBJ2-3|TRBV27
ASSRLSGGPVDTQY
>TRBJ1-6|TRBV4-3
ASSPGHRGQSPLH
>TRBJ1-1|TRBV19
ASSINRGRGTEAF
>TRBJ1-2|TRBV4-1
ASSRTGDGYT
>TRBJ2-1|TRBV7-9
ASSLSYNEQF
>TRBJ2-7|TRBV19
ASSDGLAGGRSTEQY
>TRBJ2-1|TRBV28
ASLTSGTGRL
>TRBJ2-4|TRBV5-4
ASSSGQEKAKNIQY
>TRBJ1-2|TRBV5-4
ASSPWGNYGYT
>TRBJ2-1|TRBV7-2
ASSSYLGNEQF